This T cell receptor beta chain was found in a study of T cell repertoires in cytomegalovirus infection. In TCRdb, the reads were re-called with MiXCR into one record per CDR3 protein. The table has roughly 200,000 distinct CDR3 sequences, about a sixth seen once. Sequencing used CD8+ T cells from PBMCs. The source is a human donor in good health (CMV status not recorded). Some clones in this sample may be carry-over from other donors' samples.

CDR3 coding DNA: TGTGCCAGCAGTCGGCGCGGGACTAGCGGGGGGGGGCCAACGGATACGCAGTATTTT. Amino acid sequence: CASSRRGTSGGGPTDTQYF. This chain links TRBV6-2 or TRBV6-3 with TRBJ2-3; 16 nucleotides match TRBD2. Trimming cost V 5 bases and J 6 bases; bases outside gene matches: 14. Germline values: CDR1 MNHEY, CDR2 SVGEGT. This CDR3 contains 19 residues.